Shown below are 9 T cell receptor beta chains from a single sample sequenced in a study of blood T cell repertoires in COVID-19. Profiled with immunoSEQ multiplex PCR; TCRdb holds only in-frame clones, not every one. Of 250,000 to 300,000 clones in the sample, about nine tenths are singletons; the top ten hold about 2.2%. Sequencing was done on a sample of peripheral blood. These receptors originate from a woman aged 45-59 years who had recovered from COVID-19.

This clone has a handful of counts. The genes are TRBV4-2 and TRBJ1-6; D call uncertain. CDR1 LGHNA and CDR2 YNFKEQ come from the germline V gene. This CDR3 is built from 14 residues. Between the trimmed V and J ends, which lost 0 bases and 5 bases, there was a span of 5 bases. CDR3 region: CASSQDINNSPLHF. In DNA, the CDR3 is TGTGCCAGCAGCCAAGATATAAATAATTCACCCCTCCACTTT.

The rearrangement joins TRBV7-3 to TRBJ2-7; 9 bases line up with TRBD1. CDR3 length: 16 amino acids. The germline gives CDR1 SGHTA, CDR2 FQGTGA. Germline trimming cut 5 bases from V and 5 bases from J; bases unmatched to any gene: 13. Here the CDR3 reads CASSPLRGQGPDEQYF. In DNA form, the CDR3 reads TGTGCCAGCAGCCCCCTCCGGGGACAGGGTCCCGACGAGCAGTACTTC.

V usage is TRBV29-1 and J usage is TRBJ2-7; TRBD1 might be the D (5 bases). Trimming took 6 bases from V and 9 from J, leaving 21 bases between them. Germline CDR1 SQVTM, CDR2 ANQGSEA. This CDR3 comprises 13 residues. This CDR3 is CSVAQSGRGVQYF. Here the CDR3 DNA reads TGCAGCGTGGCACAATCAGGGCGAGGAGTGCAGTACTTC.

V is TRBV19 and J is TRBJ2-6; 7 positions agree with TRBD1. The ends lost 2 bases at V and 0 bases at J; junction bases unmatched: 7. CDR1 LNHDA and CDR2 SQIVND come from the germline V gene (reference sequence). The CDR3 extends over 18 amino acids. The chain's CDR3 is CASSIHQTGSSGANVLTF. CDR3 DNA: TGTGCCAGTAGTATACACCAGACAGGGAGCTCTGGGGCCAACGTCCTGACTTTC. The full variable domain, rest sourced from reference TRBV19 and TRBJ2-6, is DGGITQSPKYLFRKEGQNVTLSCEQNLNHDAMYWYRQDPGQGLRLIYYSQIVNDFQKGDIAEGYSVSREKKESFPLTVTSAQKNPTAFYLCASSIHQTGSSGANVLTFGAGSRLTVL.

This chain uses TRBV6-5 with TRBJ1-5, with 11 bases matching TRBD1. V dropped 6 bases and J dropped 5; count of bases not matched to a gene: 6. Germline CDR1 reads MNHEY; CDR2 reads SVGAGI. This CDR3 comprises 15 residues. The CDR3 DNA reads as TGTGCCAGCAGCGGGGACAGGGGGACTCATCAGCCCCAGCATTTT. Its translation is CASSGDRGTHQPQHF.

The chain has TRBV11-3 and TRBJ1-1, with TRBD1 matching over 8 bases. This CDR3 is built from 15 residues. From germline, CDR1 is SGHNT and CDR2 YENEEA. The V gene end was trimmed by 5 bases and the J gene end by 1 base; junction bases not matched to a gene: 6. In DNA form, the CDR3 reads TGTGCCAGCAGCGCAGGACAGGGCGCGAACACTGAAGCTTTCTTT. Its translation: CASSAGQGANTEAFF.

V is TRBV7-3 and J is TRBJ2-1; D is possibly TRBD1 (5 bases). The V gene's germline CDR1 is SGHTA and CDR2 FQGTGA. This CDR3 is 13 amino acids long. Trimming stripped 0 bases from V and 7 bases from J, with 7 bases between. The CDR3 nucleotides are TGTGCCAGCAGCTTAACGCCAGGGAATGAGCAGTTCTTC. Its protein product is CASSLTPGNEQFF.

J is TRBJ2-5 and V is TRBV4-2; D uncertain. Trimming shortened V by 0 bases and J by 2 bases, and 10 bases separated the two germline ends. This CDR3 is built from 15 residues. The germline V gene has CDR1 LGHNA and CDR2 YNFKEQ. The chain's CDR3 is CASSQDERDQETQYF. As DNA, the CDR3 is TGTGCCAGCAGCCAAGATGAGAGAGATCAAGAGACCCAGTACTTC.

CDR3 sequence (DNA): TGTGCCAGCAGCCGGGGGATGAGCGGGGAGCTGTTTTTT. The encoded protein is CASSRGMSGELFF. This chain links TRBV12-3 or TRBV12-4 with TRBJ2-2, with a possible D match to TRBD2 (6 bases). CDR3 length: 13 amino acids. V gave up 6 bases and J gave up 7 bases, with 12 bases separating them.